These 21 T cell receptor beta chains came from one sample sequenced in a study of T cells in localized non-small cell lung cancer. The repertoire was sequenced with immunoSEQ multiplex PCR; TCRdb's copy has only in-frame clones and lacks some. The sample contains about 52,000 clones, around 82% of which appear only once. The material sequenced was PBMCs, taken before any cancer treatment. These receptors all stem from a woman aged 40 to 75 with stage II lung adenocarcinoma.

The DNA of the CDR3 is TGTGCCAGCAGCCTTACGCAGGAGTCCCGACTGTTTTTT. Amino acids: CASSLTQESRLFF. This chain links TRBV11-3 with TRBJ1-4; D gene unclear. CDR1 and CDR2 from the germline V gene are SGHNT and YENEEA. V was shortened by 5 bases and J by 13 bases, with 17 bases between the two germline ends. The CDR3 has 13 residues.

The chain is built from TRBV25-1 and TRBJ2-3; 10 bases are shared with TRBD1. The CDR3 runs 16 residues. The junction had 4 bases not matched to a gene; V was cut back by 2 bases and J by 2 bases. Germline V lookup: CDR1 MGHDK, CDR2 SYGVNS. CDR3: CASSEGDRGVTDTQYF. CDR3 nucleotide sequence: TGTGCCAGCAGTGAAGGGGACAGGGGTGTCACAGATACGCAGTATTTT.

This chain connects TRBV19 to TRBJ1-3; 7 bases fit TRBD1. V lost 6 bases to trimming and J lost 0 bases; unmatched junction nucleotides: 11. Germline lookup yields CDR1 LNHDA and CDR2 SQIVND (reference sequence). CDR3 length equals 17 residues. The CDR3: CASSPGTEIYSGNTIYF. The DNA of the CDR3 is TGTGCCAGTAGCCCCGGGACAGAGATCTACTCTGGAAACACCATATATTTT.

In its sample, this clone ranks as medium-sized. Other DNA sequences of this sample code for an identical CDR3. The chain has TRBV2 and TRBJ2-1; D may be TRBD2 (6 bases). Trimming stripped 8 bases from V and 0 bases from J, with 8 bases between. The CDR3 contains 13 residues. Germline V gene lookup returns CDR1 SNHLY and CDR2 FYNNEI. The CDR3 loop reads CASRGSSYNEQFF. CDR3 DNA: TGTGCCAGCCGGGGGAGCTCCTACAATGAGCAGTTCTTC.

The chain has TRBV18 and TRBJ1-1; perhaps TRBD1 as D (5 bases). V lost 3 bases and J 1 base, leaving 9 bases between the germline ends. This CDR3 is built from 14 residues. CDR1 is KGHSH and CDR2 is LQKENI in the germline V gene. CDR3 in amino acids: CASSPYGQNTEAFF. DNA of the CDR3: TGTGCCAGCTCACCTTACGGACAGAACACTGAAGCTTTCTTT.

The J gene is TRBJ2-5, the V gene TRBV4-2; TRBD2 matches 12 bases. CDR1 and CDR2 (germline): LGHNA, YNFKEQ. V was clipped by 4 bases and J by 2 bases; unmatched bases: 11. The CDR3 loop spans 18 amino acids. CDR3 sequence reads: CASSPFQGLAGAQETQYF. CDR3 coding DNA: TGTGCCAGCAGCCCCTTCCAGGGACTAGCGGGTGCTCAAGAGACCCAGTACTTC.

The DNA for the CDR3 is TGTGCCAGCAGTGGGACAGGGCCTTTAAGATATGAGCAGTTCTTC. Translated, it gives CASSGTGPLRYEQFF. The chain is built from TRBV2 and TRBJ2-1; TRBD1 matches 8 bases. Germline-derived CDR1 and CDR2 are SNHLY and FYNNEI. V dropped 4 bases and J dropped 8; count of bases not matched to a gene: 10. The CDR3 length is 15 residues.

As concerns this clone: A clone one base away is much larger, so this may be a read error. V gene TRBV19 combines with J gene TRBJ1-5, with a possible D match to TRBD1 (5 bases). Germline CDR1 is LNHDA and CDR2 is SQIVND (reference sequence). The length of the CDR3 is 12 residues. Trimming took 2 bases from V and 7 from J, leaving 6 bases between them. The CDR3 DNA reads as TGTGCCAGTAGTATATGGGACCAGCCCCAGCATTTT. Translating gives CASSIWDQPQHF.

This chain links TRBV7-2 with TRBJ1-2, with D possibly matching TRBD1 (5 bases). V lost 4 bases to trimming and J lost 0 bases, with 12 bases between them. This CDR3 has 15 residues. Germline-derived CDR1 and CDR2 are SGHTA and FQGNSA. This CDR3 is CASSSAGGANYGYTF. The CDR3 nucleotides read TGTGCCAGCAGCTCAGCGGGGGGGGCTAACTATGGCTACACCTTC. Looking up the rest from reference TRBV7-2 and TRBJ1-2 gives the full variable domain: GAGVSQSPSNKVTEKGKDVELRCDPISGHTALYWYRQSLGQGLEFLIYFQGNSAPDKSGLPSDRFSAERTGGSVSTLTIQRTQQEDSAVYLCASSSAGGANYGYTFGSGTRLTVV.

V usage is TRBV14 and J usage is TRBJ1-4; D gene ambiguous. This CDR3 is 12 amino acids long. The germline gives CDR1 SGHDN, CDR2 FVKESK. Trimming pared 4 bases from V and 4 bases from J, leaving 4 bases between. The DNA of the CDR3 is TGTGCCAGCAGCCGGTATAATGAAAAACTGTTTTTT. The encoded protein is CASSRYNEKLFF.

V gene TRBV6-5 combines with J gene TRBJ1-1; TRBD1 matches at 9 bases. Germline V gene sequence: CDR1 MNHEY, CDR2 SVGAGI. The ends lost 5 bases at V and 4 bases at J; junction bases unmatched: 8. This CDR3 has 15 residues. This chain's CDR3 is CASSASGTGPTEAFF. The CDR3 DNA is TGTGCCAGCAGTGCATCCGGGACAGGGCCCACTGAAGCTTTCTTT.

The CDR3 here is CAISDPGTGNTGELFF. CDR3 DNA: TGTGCCATCAGTGACCCCGGGACAGGGAACACCGGGGAGCTGTTTTTT. This chain links TRBV10-3 with TRBJ2-2, with 8 bases lining up with TRBD1. The germline gives CDR1 ENHRY, CDR2 SYGVKD. The CDR3 covers 16 residues. Germline trimming cut 3 bases from V and 1 base from J; bases unmatched to any gene: 4.

The chain is built from TRBV4-2 and TRBJ1-2; perhaps TRBD1 as D (5 bases). CDR3 length equals 15 residues. CDR1 LGHNA and CDR2 YNFKEQ come from the germline V gene. V was cut by 1 base and J by 3 bases, with 12 bases left in between. CDR3 in DNA: TGTGCCAGCAGCCAAGTAGGGACTGGGGACTATGGCTACACCTTC. The encoded protein is CASSQVGTGDYGYTF.

The chain has TRBV29-1 and TRBJ1-2, with D maybe TRBD1 (6 bases). Deletions cut 7 bases from V and 4 bases from J, with 13 bases between. The CDR3 totals 12 residues. Looked up from germline, CDR1 is SQVTM and CDR2 is ANQGSEA. As DNA, the CDR3 is TGCAGCGGGTACAGGGACGTCTATGGCTACACCTTC. It translates to CSGYRDVYGYTF. The full variable domain, with the rest looked up from reference TRBV29-1 and TRBJ1-2, is SAVISQKPSRDICQRGTSLTIQCQVDSQVTMMFWYRQQPGQSLTLIATANQGSEATYESGFVIDKFPISRPNLTFSTLTVSNMSPEDSSIYLCSGYRDVYGYTFGSGTRLTVV.

This chain uses TRBV5-1 with TRBJ2-2, with 8 bases identical to TRBD1. The germline CDR1 and CDR2 sequences are SGHRS and YFSETQ. The V segment lost 4 bases and the J segment 1 base; nucleotides outside the gene matches: 3. This CDR3 has 15 residues. The CDR3 spells CASSIGTGNTGELFF. CDR3 nucleotide sequence: TGCGCCAGCAGCATCGGGACAGGGAACACCGGGGAGCTGTTTTTT.

The chain employs TRBV5-6 and TRBJ2-6; D might be TRBD1 (6 bases). The CDR3 is 15 residues long. CDR1 is SGHDT and CDR2 is YYEEEE in the germline V gene. V lost 2 bases and J lost 4, with 10 bases in between. DNA of the CDR3: TGTGCCAGCAGCTTTGCAGGGGTAGGGGCCAACGTCCTGACTTTC. Translated, it gives CASSFAGVGANVLTF.

This clone was seen a few times. The rearrangement links TRBV9 to TRBJ2-3; D gene unclear. Germline V lookup: CDR1 SGDLS, CDR2 YYNGEE. The ends were cut back, 0 bases at V and 6 bases at J, with 14 bases in the middle. This CDR3 has 15 amino acids. CDR3 region: CASSVVYEPRDTQYF. The CDR3 DNA is TGTGCCAGCAGCGTAGTGTACGAACCCCGGGATACGCAGTATTTT.

The rearrangement uses TRBV9 and TRBJ2-3; the D gene is possibly TRBD2 (5 bases). The CDR3 is 15 amino acids. Germline loops: CDR1 SGDLS, CDR2 YYNGEE. Trimming took off 4 bases at V and 2 bases at J, with 14 bases between the two ends. The DNA of the CDR3 is TGTGCCAGCAGCTCACTAGTTCAGGACACAGATACGCAGTATTTT. Translated: CASSSLVQDTDTQYF.

This chain uses TRBV6-5 with TRBJ2-2; D is unclear. V lost 2 bases, J lost 5 bases, and 9 bases lay in between. From germline, CDR1 is MNHEY and CDR2 SVGAGI. The CDR3 is 14 amino acids. The CDR3 DNA reads TGTGCCAGCAGTTACACATTGGAAACCGGGGAGCTGTTTTTT. This codes for CASSYTLETGELFF.

V and J are TRBV5-1 and TRBJ1-4; 9 nucleotides align to TRBD1. The CDR3 sequence is 15 residues long. V lost 1 base to trimming and J lost 8 bases; unmatched junction nucleotides: 6. Germline loops: CDR1 SGHRS, CDR2 YFSETQ. CDR3 loop: CASSLRGTGYEKLFF. The CDR3 nucleotides are TGCGCCAGCAGCTTGAGGGGGACAGGGTACGAAAAACTGTTTTTT.

The chain carries TRBV18 and TRBJ1-5, with a tentative D call TRBD1 (6 bases). The germline gives CDR1 KGHSH, CDR2 LQKENI. Trimming pared 5 bases from V and 3 bases from J, leaving 14 bases between. This CDR3 has 15 residues. This CDR3 reads CASSDKTGLNQPQHF. The CDR3 DNA is TGTGCCAGCTCAGACAAGACAGGCCTCAATCAGCCCCAGCATTTT.